Below, 8 T cell receptor beta chains from the same sample are listed, as sequenced in a study of blood T cell repertoires in COVID-19. Sequencing was performed with immunoSEQ multiplex PCR; in TCRdb, only in-frame clones are kept and a portion is missing. Of 150,000 to 250,000 clones listed, approximately 84% are singletons. Material for sequencing was peripheral blood. These TCRs come from a human donor with acute or convalescent COVID-19. The donor label of this sample is uncertain.

The V call is TRBV18, the J call TRBJ2-7, with 12 bases aligning to TRBD1. V lost 3 bases, J lost 5 bases, and 5 bases stayed unmatched. The CDR3 is made up of 15 amino acids. Germline V lookup: CDR1 KGHSH, CDR2 LQKENI. CDR3 in DNA: TGTGCCAGCTCACCGGGACAGGGGGCGCTCAACGAGCAGTACTTC. Its protein is CASSPGQGALNEQYF.

This clone was seen only once. Other DNA sequences in the sample encode the same CDR3. The CDR3 reads CAISESSYEQYF. CDR3 DNA sequence: TGTGCCATCAGTGAGTCGAGCTACGAGCAGTACTTC. J is TRBJ2-7 and V is TRBV10-3; D remains ambiguous. Trimming stripped 0 bases from V and 3 bases from J, with 3 bases between. CDR1 and CDR2 from the germline V gene are ENHRY and SYGVKD. The CDR3 spans 12 residues.

This clone occurred once. The rearrangement links TRBV5-1 to TRBJ2-7, with D tentatively TRBD1 (6 bases). CDR3 length equals 13 residues. Looked up from germline, CDR1 is SGHRS and CDR2 is YFSETQ. The V and J ends lost 4 bases and 1 base respectively, with 9 bases between them. CDR3 sequence reads: CASSPGQSYEQYF. In nucleotides, the CDR3 is TGCGCCAGCAGCCCGGGACAATCCTACGAGCAGTACTTC.

This clone was detected once. The rearrangement joins TRBV7-2 to TRBJ2-1, with 8 bases identical to TRBD2. V lost 1 base and J lost 3; bases outside the gene matches: 2. This CDR3 comprises 15 residues. Germline CDR1 and CDR2: SGHTA and FQGNSA. The CDR3 DNA follows: TGTGCCAGCAGCTTAGGGCGGGAGGTCTACAATGAGCAGTTCTTC. It codes for CASSLGREVYNEQFF.

V gene TRBV6-6 combines with J gene TRBJ2-7; TRBD2 is a possible D gene (5 bases). Germline CDR1 MNHNY, CDR2 SVGAGI (reference sequence). V was cut by 5 bases and J by 0 bases, with 11 bases left in between. The CDR3 contains 14 residues. CDR3 nucleotide sequence: TGTGCCAGCAGTACTCCCGCGGGCTCCTACGAGCAGTACTTC. It specifies CASSTPAGSYEQYF.

CDR3 residues: CASSQDSGYAGGSTDTQYF. CDR3 coding DNA: TGCGCCAGCAGCCAAGATTCAGGCTATGCGGGAGGGAGCACAGATACGCAGTATTTT. The genes are TRBV4-3 and TRBJ2-3; 9 nucleotides align to TRBD2. Germline V gene data show CDR1 as LGHNA and CDR2 as YSLEER. This CDR3 contains 19 residues. Trimming took 0 bases from V and 0 from J; bases not matched to a gene: 10.

The chain combines TRBV6-5 with TRBJ1-5; possibly TRBD1 for D (6 bases). The CDR3 totals 14 residues. Deletions cut 6 bases from V and 4 bases from J, with 13 bases between. Per germline, CDR1 MNHEY and CDR2 SVGAGI. Written as DNA, the CDR3 is TGTGCCAGCAGGGGTAGACAGGATAATCAGCCCCAGCATTTT. This gives the protein CASRGRQDNQPQHF.

V and J are TRBV30 and TRBJ2-1, with 9 bases aligning to TRBD2. This CDR3 is 15 amino acids long. Germline-derived CDR1 and CDR2 are GTSNPN and SVGIG (reference sequence). J lost 4 bases, V lost 2 bases, and 6 bases had no gene match. CDR3 amino acids: CAWSTPSGRYNEQFF. The CDR3 DNA is TGTGCCTGGAGTACCCCAAGCGGGAGGTACAATGAGCAGTTCTTC. Variable domain in full (rest from reference TRBV30 and TRBJ2-1): SQTIHQWPATLVQPVGSPLSLECTVEGTSNPNLYWYRQAAGRGLQLLFYSVGIGQISSEVPQNLSASRPQDRQFILSSKKLLLSDSGFYLCAWSTPSGRYNEQFFGPGTRLTVL.